This TCR beta chain was identified during a study of CD8 T cells in ankylosing spondylitis. In TCRdb, the 5' RACE reads were re-called with MiXCR into one record per CDR3 protein. The sample records about 130,000 distinct CDR3 sequences, 6.5% to 9% being singletons. The CDR3 length is 16 residues. Germline V CDR1 and CDR2: SGHRS, YFSETQ. V lost 4 bases to trimming and J lost 7 bases; unmatched junction nucleotides: 12. The J gene is TRBJ1-2, the V gene TRBV5-1, with TRBD1 identical over 11 bases. The clonotype originates from a male donor with ankylosing spondylitis or in good health (not recorded which). Sequenced input: blood, either unsorted or a sorted T cell fraction (not recorded which). In DNA, the CDR3 is TGCGCCAGCAGCCCCCAGGGACAGGGGGTGATCCTTGGCTACACCTTC. As protein: CASSPQGQGVILGYTF.